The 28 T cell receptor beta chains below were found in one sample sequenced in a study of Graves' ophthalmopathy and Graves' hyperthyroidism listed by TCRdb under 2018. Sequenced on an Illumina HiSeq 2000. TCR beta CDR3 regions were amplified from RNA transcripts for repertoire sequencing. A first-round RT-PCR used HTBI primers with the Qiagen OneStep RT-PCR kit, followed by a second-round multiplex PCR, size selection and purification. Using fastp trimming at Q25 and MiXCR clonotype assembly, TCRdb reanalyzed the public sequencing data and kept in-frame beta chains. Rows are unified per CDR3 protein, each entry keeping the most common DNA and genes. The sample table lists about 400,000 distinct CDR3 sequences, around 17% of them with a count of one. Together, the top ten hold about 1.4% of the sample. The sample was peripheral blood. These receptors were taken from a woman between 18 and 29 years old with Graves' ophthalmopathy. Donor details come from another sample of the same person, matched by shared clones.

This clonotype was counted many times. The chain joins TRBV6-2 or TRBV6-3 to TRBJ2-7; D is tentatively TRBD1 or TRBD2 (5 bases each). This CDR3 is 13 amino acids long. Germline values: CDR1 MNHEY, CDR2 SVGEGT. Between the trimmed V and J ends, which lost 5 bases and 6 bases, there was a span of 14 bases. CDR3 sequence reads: CASSALLGTEQYF. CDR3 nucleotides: TGTGCCAGCAGTGCGCTCCTAGGGACCGAGCAGTACTTC.

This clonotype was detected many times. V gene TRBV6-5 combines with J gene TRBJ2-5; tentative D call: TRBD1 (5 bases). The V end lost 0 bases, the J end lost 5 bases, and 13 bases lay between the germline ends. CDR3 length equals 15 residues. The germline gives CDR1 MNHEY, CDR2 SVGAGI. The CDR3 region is CASSYSKARAETQYF. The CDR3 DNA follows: TGTGCCAGCAGTTACTCGAAGGCCAGGGCGGAGACCCAGTACTTC.

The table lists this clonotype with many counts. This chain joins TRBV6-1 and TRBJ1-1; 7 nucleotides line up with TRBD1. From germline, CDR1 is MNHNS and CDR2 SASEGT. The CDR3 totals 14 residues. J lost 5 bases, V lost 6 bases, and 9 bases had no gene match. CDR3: CASRDRLLRTEAFF. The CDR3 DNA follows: TGTGCCAGCAGGGACAGGCTCTTGCGGACTGAAGCTTTCTTT.

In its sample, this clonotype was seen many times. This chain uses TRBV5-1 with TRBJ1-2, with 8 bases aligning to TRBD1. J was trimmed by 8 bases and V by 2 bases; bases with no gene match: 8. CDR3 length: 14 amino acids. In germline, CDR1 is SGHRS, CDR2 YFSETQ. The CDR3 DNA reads TGCGCCAGCAGCTTCTCCGAGACAGGGGTCGGCTACACCTTC. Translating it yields CASSFSETGVGYTF.

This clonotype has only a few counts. The CDR3 DNA follows: TGTGCCAGCACCGCCCTAGCGGGAACCTACAATGAGCAGTTCTTC. Amino acids: CASTALAGTYNEQFF. The rearrangement links TRBV27 to TRBJ2-1; 9 nucleotides match TRBD2. CDR1 and CDR2 (germline): MNHEY, SMNVEV (reference sequence). The CDR3 is 15 amino acids. Germline trimming cut 7 bases from V and 2 bases from J; bases unmatched to any gene: 6.

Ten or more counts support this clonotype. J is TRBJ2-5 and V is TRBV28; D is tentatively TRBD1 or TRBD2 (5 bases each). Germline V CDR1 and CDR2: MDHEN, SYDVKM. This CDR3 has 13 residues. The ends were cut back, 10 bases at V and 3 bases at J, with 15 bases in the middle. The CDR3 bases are TGTGCCACCCACGAGGGGCGGGAAGAGACCCAGTACTTC. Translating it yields CATHEGREETQYF.

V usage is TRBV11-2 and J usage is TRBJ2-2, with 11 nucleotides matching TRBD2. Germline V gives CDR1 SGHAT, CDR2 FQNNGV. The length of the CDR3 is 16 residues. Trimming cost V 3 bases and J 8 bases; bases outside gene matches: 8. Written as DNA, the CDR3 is TGTGCCAGCAGCTTGGGGATACTAGCGGGGGCAGGGGAGCTGTTTTTT. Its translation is CASSLGILAGAGELFF.

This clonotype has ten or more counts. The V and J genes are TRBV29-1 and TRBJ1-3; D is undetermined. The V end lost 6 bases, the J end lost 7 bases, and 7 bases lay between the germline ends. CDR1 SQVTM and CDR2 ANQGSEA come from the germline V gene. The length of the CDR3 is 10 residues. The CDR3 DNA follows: TGCAGCGTCGGGGAGAACACCATATATTTT. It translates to CSVGENTIYF.

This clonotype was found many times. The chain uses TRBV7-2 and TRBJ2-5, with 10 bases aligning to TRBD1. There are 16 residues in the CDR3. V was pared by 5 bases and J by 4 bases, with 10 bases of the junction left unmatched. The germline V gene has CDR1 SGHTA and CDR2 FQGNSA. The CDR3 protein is CASSTDRQGARETQYF. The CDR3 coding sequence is TGTGCCAGCAGCACGGATAGACAGGGGGCGAGAGAGACCCAGTACTTC.

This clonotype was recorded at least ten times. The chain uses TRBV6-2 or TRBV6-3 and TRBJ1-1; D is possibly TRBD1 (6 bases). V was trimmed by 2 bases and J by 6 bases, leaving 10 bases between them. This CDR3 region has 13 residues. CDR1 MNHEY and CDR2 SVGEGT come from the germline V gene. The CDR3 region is CASSYPDRSEAFF. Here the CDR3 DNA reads TGTGCCAGCAGTTACCCAGACAGGTCTGAAGCTTTCTTT.

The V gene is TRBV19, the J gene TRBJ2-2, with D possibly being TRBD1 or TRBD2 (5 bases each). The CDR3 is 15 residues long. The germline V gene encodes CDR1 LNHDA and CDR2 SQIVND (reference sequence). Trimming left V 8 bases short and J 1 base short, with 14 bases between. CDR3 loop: CASRTGTENTGELFF. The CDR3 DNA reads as TGTGCCAGTCGCACCGGGACGGAGAACACCGGGGAGCTGTTTTTT.

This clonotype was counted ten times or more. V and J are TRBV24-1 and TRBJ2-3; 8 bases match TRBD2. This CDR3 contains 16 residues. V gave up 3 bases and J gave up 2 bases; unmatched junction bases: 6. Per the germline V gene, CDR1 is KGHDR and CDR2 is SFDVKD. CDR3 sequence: CATSDLAGAPTDTQYF. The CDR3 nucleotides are TGTGCCACCAGTGATCTAGCGGGCGCCCCCACAGATACGCAGTATTTT.

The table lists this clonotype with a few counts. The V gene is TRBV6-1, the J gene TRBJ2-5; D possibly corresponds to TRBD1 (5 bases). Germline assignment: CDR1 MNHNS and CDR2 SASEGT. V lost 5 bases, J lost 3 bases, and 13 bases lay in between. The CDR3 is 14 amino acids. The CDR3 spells CASSQYRSEETQYF. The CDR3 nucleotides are TGTGCCAGCAGTCAGTACAGGAGTGAAGAGACCCAGTACTTC.

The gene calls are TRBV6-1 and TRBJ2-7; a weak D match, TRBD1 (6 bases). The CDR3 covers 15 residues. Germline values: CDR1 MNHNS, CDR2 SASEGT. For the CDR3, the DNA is TGTATCAGCAGTCCCCCACGGGACAAAGCCTACGAGCAGTACTTC. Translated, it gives CISSPPRDKAYEQYF.

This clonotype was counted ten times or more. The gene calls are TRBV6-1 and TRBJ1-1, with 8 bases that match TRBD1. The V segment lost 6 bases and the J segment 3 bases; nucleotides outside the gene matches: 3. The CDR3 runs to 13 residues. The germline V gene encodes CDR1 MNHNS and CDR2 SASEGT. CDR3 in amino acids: CASRDRVYTEAFF. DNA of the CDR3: TGTGCCAGCAGGGACAGGGTTTACACTGAAGCTTTCTTT.

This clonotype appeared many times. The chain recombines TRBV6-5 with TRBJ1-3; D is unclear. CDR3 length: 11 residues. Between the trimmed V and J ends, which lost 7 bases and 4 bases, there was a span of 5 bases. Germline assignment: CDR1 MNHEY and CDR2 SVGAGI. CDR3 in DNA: TGTGCCAGCACCGAGGGAAACACCATATATTTT. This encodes CASTEGNTIYF.

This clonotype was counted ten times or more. This CDR3 reads CASSSAGGYYEQYF. The CDR3 region has the DNA TGTGCCAGCAGTTCTGCAGGGGGGTACTACGAGCAGTACTTC. V usage is TRBV27 and J usage is TRBJ2-7; perhaps TRBD1 as D (7 bases). CDR1 and CDR2 (germline): MNHEY, SMNVEV (reference sequence). The length of the CDR3 is 14 residues. V gave up 4 bases and J gave up 3 bases, with 13 bases separating them.

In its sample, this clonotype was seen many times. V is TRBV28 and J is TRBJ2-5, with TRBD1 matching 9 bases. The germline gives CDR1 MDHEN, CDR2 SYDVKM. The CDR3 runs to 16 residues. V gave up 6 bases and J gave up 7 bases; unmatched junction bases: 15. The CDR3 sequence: CASSIGTGTRSRTQYF. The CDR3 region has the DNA TGTGCCAGCAGCATCGGGACAGGGACACGAAGCAGGACCCAGTACTTC.

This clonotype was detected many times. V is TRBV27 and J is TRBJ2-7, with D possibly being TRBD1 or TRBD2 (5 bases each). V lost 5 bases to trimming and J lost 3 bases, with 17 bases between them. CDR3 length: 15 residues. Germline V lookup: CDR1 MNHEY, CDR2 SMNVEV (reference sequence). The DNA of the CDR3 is TGTGCCAGCAGTGACTCGGGACGGACCGTCTACGAGCAGTACTTC. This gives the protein CASSDSGRTVYEQYF.

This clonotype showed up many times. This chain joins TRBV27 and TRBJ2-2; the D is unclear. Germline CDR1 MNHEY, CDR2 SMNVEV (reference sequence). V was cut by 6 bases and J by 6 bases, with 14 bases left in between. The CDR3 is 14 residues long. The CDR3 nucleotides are TGTGCCAGCAGGCCTACTGGCCAGCCCGGGGAGCTGTTTTTT. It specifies CASRPTGQPGELFF.

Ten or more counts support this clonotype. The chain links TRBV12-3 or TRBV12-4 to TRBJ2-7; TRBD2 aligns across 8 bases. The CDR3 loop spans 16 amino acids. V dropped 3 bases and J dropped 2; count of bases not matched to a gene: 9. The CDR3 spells CASSLASGGWTYEQYF. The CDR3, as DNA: TGTGCCAGCAGTTTGGCCAGCGGGGGATGGACCTACGAGCAGTACTTC.

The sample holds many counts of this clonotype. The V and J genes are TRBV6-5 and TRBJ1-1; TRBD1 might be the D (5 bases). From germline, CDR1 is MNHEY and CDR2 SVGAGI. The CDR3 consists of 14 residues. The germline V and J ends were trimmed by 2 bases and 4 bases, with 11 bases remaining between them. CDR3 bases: TGTGCCAGCAGTTACCCGACAGCGATCACTGAAGCTTTCTTT. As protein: CASSYPTAITEAFF.

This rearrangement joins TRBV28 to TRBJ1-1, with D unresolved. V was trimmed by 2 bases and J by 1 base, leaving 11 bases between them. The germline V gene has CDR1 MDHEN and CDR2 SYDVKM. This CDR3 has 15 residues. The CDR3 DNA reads TGTGCCAGCAGTTTAGGCGTAGGAGGGAACACTGAAGCTTTCTTT. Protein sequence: CASSLGVGGNTEAFF. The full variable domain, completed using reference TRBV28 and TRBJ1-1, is DVKVTQSSRYLVKRTGEKVFLECVQDMDHENMFWYRQDPGLGLRLIYFSYDVKMKEKGDIPEGYSVSREKKERFSLILESASTNQTSMYLCASSLGVGGNTEAFFGQGTRLTVV.

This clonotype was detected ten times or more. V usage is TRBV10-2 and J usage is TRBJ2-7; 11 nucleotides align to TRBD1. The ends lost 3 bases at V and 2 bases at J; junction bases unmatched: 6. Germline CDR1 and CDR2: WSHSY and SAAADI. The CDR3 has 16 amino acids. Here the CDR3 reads CASSDWGQGVTYEQYF. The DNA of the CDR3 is TGCGCCAGCAGTGACTGGGGACAGGGGGTGACCTACGAGCAGTACTTC.

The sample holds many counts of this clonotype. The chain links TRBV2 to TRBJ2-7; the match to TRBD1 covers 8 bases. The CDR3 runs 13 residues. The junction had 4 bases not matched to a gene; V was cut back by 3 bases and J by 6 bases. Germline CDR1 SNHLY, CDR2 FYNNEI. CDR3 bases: TGTGCCAGCAGTGATGGCAGGGGGCTCGAGCAGTACTTC. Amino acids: CASSDGRGLEQYF.

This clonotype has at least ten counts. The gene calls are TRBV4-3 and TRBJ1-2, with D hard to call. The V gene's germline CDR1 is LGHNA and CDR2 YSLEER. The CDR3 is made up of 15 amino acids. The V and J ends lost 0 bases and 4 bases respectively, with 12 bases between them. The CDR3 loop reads CASSQEVKTVYGYTF. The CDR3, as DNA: TGCGCCAGCAGCCAAGAAGTGAAGACGGTCTATGGCTACACCTTC.

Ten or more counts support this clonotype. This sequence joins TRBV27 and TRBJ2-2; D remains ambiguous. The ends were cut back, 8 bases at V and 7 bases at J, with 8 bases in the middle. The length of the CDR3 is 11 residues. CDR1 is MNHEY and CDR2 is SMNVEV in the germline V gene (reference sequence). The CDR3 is CASRDFGELFF. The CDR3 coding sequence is TGTGCCAGCCGAGATTTCGGGGAGCTGTTTTTT.

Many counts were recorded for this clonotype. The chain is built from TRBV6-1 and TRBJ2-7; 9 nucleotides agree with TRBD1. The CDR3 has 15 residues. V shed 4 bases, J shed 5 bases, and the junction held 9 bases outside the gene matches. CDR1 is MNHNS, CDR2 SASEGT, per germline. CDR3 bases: TGTGCCAGCAGTGGGCCGGGACAGGGTCACCACGAGCAGTACTTC. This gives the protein CASSGPGQGHHEQYF.